These 25 T cell receptor beta chains originate from one sample sequenced in a study of OX40 agonist ivuxolimab in advanced cancers. The repertoire was sequenced with immunoSEQ multiplex PCR; TCRdb's copy has only in-frame clones and lacks some. The sample contains tens of thousands of clones, approximately 78% of which appear only once. The material sequenced was CD4+ or CD8+ T cells sorted from blood, taken in a trial of the OX40 agonist ivuxolimab. The origin of the receptors is an adult with an advanced solid tumor such as melanoma, head and neck, liver or kidney cancer.

The chain employs TRBV30 and TRBJ1-2; no definite D call. CDR1 and CDR2 from the germline V gene are GTSNPN and SVGIG (reference sequence). This CDR3 is built from 11 residues. Trimming took off 7 bases at V and 8 bases at J, with 14 bases between the two ends. CDR3 sequence reads: CASARRLGYTF. DNA for the CDR3: TGTGCCTCCGCAAGGAGGCTCGGCTACACCTTC.

CDR3 amino acids: CASSLVGTSGSETQYF. The CDR3 nucleotides are TGCGCCAGCAGCTTGGTAGGGACTAGCGGGAGTGAGACCCAGTACTTC. The chain recombines TRBV5-1 with TRBJ2-5, with 14 nucleotides matching TRBD2. The CDR3 extends over 16 amino acids. V lost 0 bases to trimming and J lost 5 bases; unmatched junction nucleotides: 3. Germline CDR1 and CDR2: SGHRS and YFSETQ.

The rearrangement uses TRBV5-1 and TRBJ1-1; no clear D. Germline lookup yields CDR1 SGHRS and CDR2 YFSETQ. V lost 4 bases and J 5 bases, leaving 9 bases between the germline ends. CDR3 size: 12 residues. The CDR3 spells CASSHDQTEAFF. CDR3 sequence (DNA): TGCGCCAGCAGCCACGACCAGACTGAAGCTTTCTTT.

V gene TRBV6-1 combines with J gene TRBJ1-2; D ambiguous. Germline CDR1 is MNHNS and CDR2 is SASEGT. The CDR3 spans 13 residues. Trimming cost V 8 bases and J 3 bases, with 13 bases left between them. CDR3 coding DNA: TGTGCCAGCCTCCTGGGCCGTCACTATGGCTACACCTTC. Amino acids: CASLLGRHYGYTF.

This sequence joins TRBV6-1 and TRBJ1-2; D uncertain. V was pared by 3 bases and J by 7 bases, with 9 bases between. Germline loops: CDR1 MNHNS, CDR2 SASEGT. The CDR3 length is 12 residues. The CDR3 nucleotides are TGTGCCAGCAGTGAGACGGGGAGTGGCTACACCTTC. Translated: CASSETGSGYTF.

J is TRBJ2-5 and V is TRBV9; a possible D gene is TRBD1 (6 bases). Germline V gene sequence: CDR1 SGDLS, CDR2 YYNGEE. The CDR3 has 15 residues. V gave up 0 bases and J gave up 1 base, with 10 bases separating them. The CDR3 here is CASSVAAGVQETQYF. The CDR3 nucleotides are TGTGCCAGCAGCGTAGCGGCAGGGGTCCAAGAGACCCAGTACTTC.

This chain uses TRBV18 with TRBJ2-5, with a tentative D call TRBD2 (6 bases). Germline values: CDR1 KGHSH, CDR2 LQKENI. The CDR3 spans 12 residues. V dropped 3 bases and J dropped 7 bases, with 9 bases sitting between them. The CDR3 protein is CASSPLEGTQYF. DNA for the CDR3: TGTGCCAGCTCACCTCTGGAGGGGACCCAGTACTTC.

Many counts were recorded for this clone. The rearrangement joins TRBV9 to TRBJ2-2; 12 nucleotides agree with TRBD2. V was pared by 4 bases and J by 7 bases, with 5 bases of the junction left unmatched. The CDR3 extends over 15 amino acids. Germline assignment: CDR1 SGDLS and CDR2 YYNGEE. CDR3 nucleotides: TGTGCCAGCAGCCGACTAGCGGGAGCGGTCGGGGAGCTGTTTTTT. Residues: CASSRLAGAVGELFF.

This clone was detected once. The chain carries TRBV18 and TRBJ2-7, with D uncertain. Germline values: CDR1 KGHSH, CDR2 LQKENI. The CDR3 covers 14 residues. V gave up 3 bases and J gave up 0 bases, with 9 bases separating them. CDR3 region: CASSPGAVSYEQYV. CDR3 in DNA: TGTGCCAGCTCACCTGGAGCTGTCTCCTACGAGCAGTACGTC.

The V gene is TRBV7-7, the J gene TRBJ1-1; no firm D call. Germline-derived CDR1 and CDR2 are SSHAT and FNYEAQ (reference sequence). This CDR3 comprises 13 residues. V lost 5 bases and J lost 0, with 7 bases in between. This chain's CDR3 is CASSRTVNTEAFF. CDR3 DNA: TGTGCCAGCAGCAGAACAGTGAACACTGAAGCTTTCTTT.

The chain uses TRBV5-1 and TRBJ1-2; 7 bases are a match to TRBD1. The CDR3 sequence is 16 residues long. J was trimmed by 1 base and V by 0 bases; bases with no gene match: 6. Germline CDR1 is SGHRS and CDR2 is YFSETQ. The CDR3 loop is CASSLGGTADNYGYTF. CDR3 sequence (DNA): TGCGCCAGCAGCTTGGGGGGGACAGCGGATAACTATGGCTACACCTTC.

The V gene is TRBV5-1, the J gene TRBJ2-5, with unresolved D. V was pared by 5 bases and J by 2 bases, with 16 bases between. The germline CDR1 and CDR2 sequences are SGHRS and YFSETQ. This CDR3 comprises 15 residues. This chain's CDR3 is CASSKGENRQETQYF. CDR3 sequence (DNA): TGCGCCAGCAGTAAGGGTGAGAACAGACAAGAGACCCAGTACTTC.

This chain connects TRBV5-8 to TRBJ1-2; perhaps TRBD1 as D (5 bases). Germline V gives CDR1 SGHTS, CDR2 YDEGEE. The V gene lost 2 bases and the J gene lost 4 bases, with 15 bases spanning the gap. There are 15 residues in the CDR3. CDR3 residues: CASSFLGSGSYGYTF. CDR3 in DNA: TGTGCCAGCAGCTTTCTAGGCTCAGGGAGCTATGGCTACACCTTC.

A single count supports this clone. The gene calls are TRBV11-2 and TRBJ1-6, with D unresolved. This CDR3 spans 14 amino acids. V was pared by 5 bases and J by 7 bases, with 12 bases between. CDR1 and CDR2 (germline): SGHAT, FQNNGV. CDR3 protein: CASSLRALNSPLHF. In DNA form, the CDR3 reads TGTGCCAGCAGCCTCCGGGCCCTAAATTCACCCCTCCACTTT.

The rearrangement uses TRBV21-1 and TRBJ2-2. TRBV21-1 is a known pseudogene. This CDR3 has 14 residues. The CDR3 reads CASSSRAYTGELFF. CDR3 in DNA: TGTGCCAGCAGCAGTCGGGCCTACACCGGGGAGCTGTTTTTT.

The chain combines TRBV28 with TRBJ1-2; TRBD1 matches 8 bases. CDR1 and CDR2 (germline): MDHEN, SYDVKM. This CDR3 has 15 residues. The V gene end was trimmed by 10 bases and the J gene end by 3 bases; junction bases not matched to a gene: 13. CDR3 sequence (DNA): TGTGCCACTCCGAGTCGGACAGGGAAAGACTATGGCTACACCTTC. The encoded protein is CATPSRTGKDYGYTF.

The genes are TRBV11-2 and TRBJ1-6; TRBD1 aligns across 7 bases. Germline V gene sequence: CDR1 SGHAT, CDR2 FQNNGV. CDR3 length equals 16 residues. V dropped 0 bases and J dropped 10; count of bases not matched to a gene: 9. CDR3 in DNA: TGTGCCAGCAGCTTAGAGACGGACAGGCGGCTGTCACCCCTCCACTTT. As protein: CASSLETDRRLSPLHF.

The chain combines TRBV9 with TRBJ2-1, with 10 positions matching TRBD1. The trim removed 3 bases at V and 3 bases at J, leaving 3 bases unmatched. The CDR3 runs 15 residues. Germline CDR1 is SGDLS and CDR2 is YYNGEE. CDR3 sequence reads: CASSADRGGYNEQFF. The CDR3 DNA sequence: TGTGCCAGCAGCGCGGACAGGGGGGGCTACAATGAGCAGTTCTTC.

This clone was seen just once. The chain is built from TRBV14 and TRBJ2-6, with D perhaps matching TRBD1 (5 bases). Between the trimmed V and J ends, which lost 8 bases and 0 bases, there was a span of 17 bases. Germline V gene lookup returns CDR1 SGHDN and CDR2 FVKESK. This CDR3 is 17 amino acids long. The CDR3 region is CASSIRQFSSGANVLTF. The CDR3 region has the DNA TGTGCCAGCTCTATCCGACAGTTCAGCTCTGGGGCCAACGTCCTGACTTTC.

The chain is built from TRBV19 and TRBJ1-1, with D perhaps matching TRBD1 (5 bases). Germline V CDR1 and CDR2: LNHDA, SQIVND (reference sequence). V lost 7 bases, J lost 11 bases, and 20 bases lay in between. The CDR3 extends over 13 amino acids. CDR3 amino acids: CASTTPRGRSAFF. CDR3 DNA: TGTGCCAGTACTACCCCTCGGGGCCGGTCGGCTTTCTTT.

The chain combines TRBV2 with TRBJ1-2; 7 bases agree with TRBD1. The V and J ends lost 5 bases and 3 bases, in that order; junction bases with no gene match: 9. Germline CDR1 SNHLY, CDR2 FYNNEI. This CDR3 spans 15 amino acids. The chain's CDR3 is CASSTTGTAYYGYTF. The DNA of the CDR3 is TGTGCCAGCAGTACTACCGGGACAGCCTACTATGGCTACACCTTC.

This chain links TRBV6-5 with TRBJ1-3; D uncertain. This CDR3 contains 13 residues. The V gene's germline CDR1 is MNHEY and CDR2 SVGAGI. V was pared by 8 bases and J by 4 bases, with 12 bases between. CDR3 bases: TGTGCCAGCTTAGGACGTATGGGAAACACCATATATTTT. Translating it yields CASLGRMGNTIYF.

The chain recombines TRBV6-1 with TRBJ1-6; D call uncertain. V was cut by 1 base and J by 3 bases, with 4 bases left in between. Per the germline V gene, CDR1 is MNHNS and CDR2 is SASEGT. CDR3 size: 14 residues. In nucleotides, the CDR3 is TGTGCCAGCAGTGAAGTAGGCTATAATTCACCCCTCCACTTT. Residues: CASSEVGYNSPLHF.

The chain joins TRBV5-4 to TRBJ2-2, with D maybe TRBD2 (7 bases). Trimming left V 2 bases short and J 1 base short, with 12 bases between. The CDR3 totals 16 residues. Germline assignment: CDR1 SGHNT and CDR2 YYREEE (reference sequence). In nucleotides, the CDR3 is TGTGCCAGCAGCTTAGGGGGGAGGGAGAACACCGGGGAGCTGTTTTTT. Translated: CASSLGGRENTGELFF.

The chain carries TRBV7-2 and TRBJ2-7; D gene uncertain. V was clipped by 5 bases and J by 3 bases, with 8 bases between them. The germline V gene encodes CDR1 SGHTA and CDR2 FQGNSA. This CDR3 is 12 amino acids long. CDR3 loop: CASSPTHYEQYF. The CDR3 DNA follows: TGTGCCAGCAGCCCTACCCACTACGAGCAGTACTTC. The variable domain in full, with the rest retrieved from reference TRBV7-2 and TRBJ2-7, is GAGVSQSPSNKVTEKGKDVELRCDPISGHTALYWYRQSLGQGLEFLIYFQGNSAPDKSGLPSDRFSAERTGGSVSTLTIQRTQQEDSAVYLCASSPTHYEQYFGPGTRLTVT.